The next 12 T cell receptor beta chains were all read from a single sample in a study of vaccination and CD4 T cells after COVID-19 (dated 2022 in TCRdb). The sample's treatment or condition label, in plain terms: approximately 9-day PBMC culture with coronavirus spike peptide pools or control peptides (ViraFEST assay). CD4+ T cells from unexposed donors were collected before the COVID-19 pandemic (2011-2018). Which antigens these TCRs recognize remains unknown. Preparation of the library involved PCR. The run used an Illumina iSeq 100. DNA from cultured CD4+ T cells was subjected to TCR sequencing with the Oncomine TCR Beta short-read assay at the Johns Hopkins FTIC core. The QIAamp micro DNA kit was used to extract genomic DNA from the cultured CD4+ T cells. Using fastp at Q25 and MiXCR, TCRdb reprocessed the public reads and kept productive beta chains. One record per CDR3 amino acid sequence lists the most common genes and DNA. The table for this sample lists about 8,800 distinct CDR3 sequences; about a third of them were counted only once. The leading ten clones occupy around 8% of the sample.

Sequenced material: CD4+ T cells from blood, cultured in vitro. The origin of the receptors is a human donor in good health.

Only one count was recorded for this clonotype. V is TRBV28 and J is TRBJ2-5, with D hard to call. The V end was cut by 2 bases, the J end by 7 bases, with 8 bases between. Germline assignment: CDR1 MDHEN and CDR2 SYDVKM. CDR3 length: 12 amino acids. CDR3 sequence: CASSLIGGTQYF. The CDR3 DNA reads TGTGCCAGCAGTTTAATCGGTGGGACCCAGTACTTC.

This clonotype was observed a handful of times. The rearrangement uses TRBV20-1 and TRBJ2-3; tentatively, D is TRBD1 or TRBD2 (5 bases each). Germline CDR1 reads DFQATT; CDR2 reads SNEGSKA (reference sequence). Trimming cost V 6 bases and J 1 base, with 17 bases left between them. This CDR3 region has 15 residues. CDR3 protein: CSAHDPGAGTDTQYF. In DNA form, the CDR3 reads TGCAGTGCCCATGACCCCGGGGCTGGCACAGATACGCAGTATTTT.

This clonotype has just one count. The chain couples TRBV15 to TRBJ2-1, with 7 nucleotides matching TRBD1. Per the germline V gene, CDR1 is LNHNV and CDR2 is YYDKDF (reference sequence). Trimming at V came to 5 bases and at J to 2 bases, leaving 15 bases not matched to a gene. This CDR3 has 18 residues. CDR3 loop: CATSPHLGDRVTYNEQFF. The CDR3 DNA follows: TGTGCCACCAGCCCTCACTTAGGGGACAGAGTAACCTACAATGAGCAGTTCTTC.

This clonotype came up a few times. The chain is built from TRBV7-2 and TRBJ2-7; 8 nucleotides align to TRBD1. V gave up 5 bases and J gave up 7 bases; unmatched junction bases: 7. CDR1 SGHTA and CDR2 FQGNSA come from the germline V gene. CDR3 length equals 13 residues. CDR3 amino acids: CASSRDRIDEQYF. CDR3 sequence (DNA): TGTGCCAGCAGCCGGGACAGGATCGATGAGCAGTACTTC.

This clonotype came up a few times. Here the CDR3 DNA reads TGTGCCAGCAGCAAAGCTGGGGACAGACGGTACCAGCCCCAGCATTTT. This gives the protein CASSKAGDRRYQPQHF. This chain joins TRBV21-1 and TRBJ1-5; whether TRBD1, the table's D call, matches the DNA was not checked. TRBV21-1 is given as a pseudogene. This CDR3 contains 16 residues.

V is TRBV20-1 and J is TRBJ1-2; 7 bases are a match to TRBD1. V shed 3 bases and J 4 bases; nucleotides not matched to a gene: 11. The V gene's germline CDR1 is DFQATT and CDR2 SNEGSKA (reference sequence). This CDR3 contains 15 residues. As DNA, the CDR3 is TGCAGTGCTAGTATTCCGGCAGGGGGGGCCTATGGCTACACCTTC. This encodes CSASIPAGGAYGYTF.

This clonotype occurred a few times. This sequence joins TRBV19 and TRBJ2-7, with D perhaps TRBD1 (6 bases). There are 13 residues in the CDR3. Germline loops: CDR1 LNHDA, CDR2 SQIVND (reference sequence). V dropped 6 bases and J dropped 3 bases, with 12 bases sitting between them. The CDR3 DNA is TGTGCCAGTAGCCGGGACACCGACTACGAGCAGTACTTC. Translating gives CASSRDTDYEQYF.

This clonotype appeared a few times. CDR3 amino acids: CASRRDSQETQYF. As DNA, the CDR3 is TGTGCCAGCAGACGGGACTCTCAAGAGACCCAGTACTTC. The chain combines TRBV7-9 with TRBJ2-5, with D perhaps matching TRBD2 (6 bases). Germline V gives CDR1 SEHNR, CDR2 FQNEAQ (reference sequence). CDR3 length equals 13 residues. The germline V and J ends were trimmed by 6 bases and 2 bases, with 10 bases remaining between them. Variable domain in full (rest from reference TRBV7-9 and TRBJ2-5): DTGVSQNPRHKITKRGQNVTFRCDPISEHNRLYWYRQTLGQGPEFLTYFQNEAQLEKSRLLSDRFSAERPKGSFSTLEIQRTEQGDSAMYLCASRRDSQETQYFGPGTRLLVL.

The V call is TRBV28, the J call TRBJ1-2; TRBD1 matches 7 bases. CDR1 MDHEN and CDR2 SYDVKM come from the germline V gene. Trimming at V came to 5 bases and at J to 2 bases, leaving 17 bases not matched to a gene. The CDR3 spans 18 residues. The CDR3 DNA reads TGTGCCAGCAGTCAACACCCAGGGGGGATCAGTAGAAACTATGGCTACACCTTC. Its translation is CASSQHPGGISRNYGYTF.

The rearrangement uses TRBV5-4 and TRBJ1-1, with TRBD1 identical over 8 bases. The CDR3 totals 16 residues. Germline CDR1 SGHNT, CDR2 YYREEE (reference sequence). J was trimmed by 0 bases and V by 4 bases; bases with no gene match: 8. CDR3 sequence reads: CASSLPTGAVNTEAFF. The DNA of the CDR3 is TGTGCCAGCAGCCTCCCGACAGGGGCTGTGAACACTGAAGCTTTCTTT.

The chain combines TRBV7-9 with TRBJ2-1; 7 bases are a match to TRBD2. Germline loops: CDR1 SEHNR, CDR2 FQNEAQ (reference sequence). The junction had 10 bases not matched to a gene; V was cut back by 5 bases and J by 0 bases. The CDR3 spans 17 residues. The CDR3 is CASSPPASGASYNEQFF. The CDR3 DNA follows: TGTGCCAGCAGCCCACCTGCAAGCGGGGCCTCCTACAATGAGCAGTTCTTC.

The chain carries TRBV15 and TRBJ2-1, with D perhaps given as TRBD1 or TRBD2 (5 bases each). The CDR3 extends over 15 amino acids. Trimming pared 4 bases from V and 2 bases from J, leaving 12 bases between. Per germline, CDR1 LNHNV and CDR2 YYDKDF (reference sequence). The DNA for the CDR3 is TGTGCCACCAGCACCGGGACCAAAACCTACAATGAGCAGTTCTTC. Translation gives CATSTGTKTYNEQFF.